The 11 T cell receptor beta chains reported below all come from one sample, sequenced in a study of regulatory T cells in long-lasting Graves disease. Specified time point: newly diagnosed GD, antithyroid drugs for less than 3 months. The TCR library was prepared using RNA isolated from PBMCs. Through Arm-PCR of CDR3 regions and iRepertoire HTBI primers, TCR beta libraries were built. MiXCR was run by TCRdb on the multiplex PCR reads, yielding one entry per CDR3 protein. The table lists more than 400,000 distinct CDR3 sequences, about 15% of them singletons. The sample also formed part of further work on T cells in Graves' hyperthyroidism and ophthalmopathy.

The sample consisted of peripheral blood mononuclear cells (PBMCs), taken at new diagnosis, from a patient treated with antithyroid drugs. The receptors come from a woman aged 25-40 years with Graves disease.

With respect to this clonotype: Being one base from a much bigger clone, this may be a read error. The chain couples TRBV6-1 to TRBJ2-3; 8 positions match TRBD1. V gave up 8 bases and J gave up 5 bases; unmatched junction bases: 9. Per the germline V gene, CDR1 is MNHNS and CDR2 is SASEGT. The CDR3 runs 14 residues. In nucleotides, the CDR3 is TGTGCCAGCCCCTCCAGGGGGCGCGGAGATACGCAGTATTTT. Protein: CASPSRGRGDTQYF.

The V and J genes are TRBV10-3 and TRBJ2-7; TRBD1 aligns across 11 bases. Germline CDR1 and CDR2: ENHRY and SYGVKD. This CDR3 spans 13 amino acids. V gave up 11 bases and J gave up 6 bases; unmatched junction bases: 9. This CDR3 is CASGQGESREQYF. Written as DNA, the CDR3 is TGTGCCTCGGGACAGGGGGAAAGTCGCGAGCAGTACTTC.

Turning to this clonotype: Being one base from a much bigger clone, this may be a read error. A read error is likely, as this CDR3 ends without the conserved phenylalanine or tryptophan. The chain carries TRBV6-5 and TRBJ1-1; a possible D gene is TRBD1 (5 bases). The CDR3 contains 14 residues. The germline CDR1 and CDR2 sequences are MNHEY and SVGAGI. Trimming took 0 bases from V and 3 from J, leaving 8 bases between them. The CDR3 region is CASSYSGRDTEAFY. The CDR3 nucleotides are TGTGCCAGCAGTTACTCAGGCAGGGACACTGAAGCTTTCTAT.

Notes on this clonotype: Likely a read error: the CDR3 ends without its conserved phenylalanine or tryptophan. The rearrangement joins TRBV6-1 to TRBJ1-1; D not resolved. The CDR3 has 13 residues. Trimming took off 8 bases at V and 6 bases at J, with 16 bases between the two ends. Germline CDR1 reads MNHNS; CDR2 reads SASEGT. The CDR3 region is CASVKWGIPEAFS. Here the CDR3 DNA reads TGTGCCAGCGTTAAATGGGGAATCCCTGAAGCTTTCTCT.

DNA for the CDR3: TGTGCCACCAGCGAGGGGACAGGGTATAGCAATCAGCCCCAGCATTTT. Translation: CATSEGTGYSNQPQHF. The chain has TRBV24-1 and TRBJ1-5; 9 positions match TRBD1. CDR1 KGHDR and CDR2 SFDVKD come from the germline V gene. After removal of 7 bases from V and 0 bases from J, the junction contained 6 bases not matched to a gene. The CDR3 length is 16 residues.

There are a few counts of this clonotype. This chain uses TRBV9 with TRBJ2-1; a weak D match, TRBD1 (6 bases). The germline CDR1 and CDR2 sequences are SGDLS and YYNGEE. The CDR3 is 14 residues long. V gave up 2 bases and J gave up 6 bases, with 12 bases separating them. The CDR3 DNA sequence: TGTGCCAGCAGCGTGGCAGGGGAACTCAATGAGCAGTTCTTC. It specifies CASSVAGELNEQFF. Complete variable domain (other parts from reference TRBV9 and TRBJ2-1): DSGVTQTPKHLITATGQRVTLRCSPRSGDLSVYWYQQSLDQGLQFLIQYYNGEERAKGNILERFSAQQFPDLHSELNLSSLELGDSALYFCASSVAGELNEQFFGPGTRLTVL.

Points on this clonotype: One base away lies a much larger clone, so this may be a sequencing read error. The conserved closing phenylalanine or tryptophan is absent in this CDR3, likely reflecting a read error. The rearrangement links TRBV12-3 or TRBV12-4 to TRBJ1-1; D is ambiguous. Trimming shortened V by 7 bases and J by 1 base, and 13 bases separated the two germline ends. The CDR3 totals 14 residues. The CDR3 loop reads CASILGTTNTEAFY. The CDR3 DNA reads as TGTGCCAGCATCCTGGGCACCACGAACACTGAAGCTTTCTAT.

This clonotype appeared many times. This chain joins TRBV12-3 or TRBV12-4 and TRBJ2-5; TRBD1 agrees at 11 bases. With V trimmed by 6 bases and J by 4 bases, 7 bases remained unmatched. The CDR3 has 15 amino acids. The CDR3 sequence is CASSIPGTGGETQYF. The CDR3 DNA reads TGTGCCAGCAGCATACCCGGGACAGGGGGAGAGACCCAGTACTTC.

This clonotype was detected a few times. Just one base apart from a much larger clone, this may be a read error. The final CDR3 position lacks the conserved phenylalanine or tryptophan, pointing to a likely read error. The gene calls are TRBV7-2 and TRBJ2-1; D could derive from TRBD1 or TRBD2 (6 bases each). Looked up from germline, CDR1 is SGHTA and CDR2 is FQGNSA. The V and J ends lost 5 bases and 4 bases respectively, with 21 bases between them. The CDR3 length is 17 residues. The CDR3 loop reads CASSQGGPTHRYNEQFL. The DNA for the CDR3 is TGTGCCAGCAGCCAAGGGGGGCCCACACATCGGTACAATGAGCAGTTCCTC.

The V gene is TRBV6-2 or TRBV6-3, the J gene TRBJ2-3, with TRBD1 matching over 9 bases. Germline CDR1 MNHEY, CDR2 SVGEGT. The J segment lost 5 bases and the V segment lost 0 bases, leaving 6 bases of the junction unmatched. The CDR3 is 16 residues long. CDR3 sequence: CASSYSRDREIDTQYF. In nucleotides, the CDR3 is TGTGCCAGCAGTTACTCCCGGGACAGGGAAATAGATACGCAGTATTTT.

There are a few counts of this clonotype. V and J are TRBV5-6 and TRBJ2-1; D is unclear. The CDR3 consists of 15 residues. Germline CDR1 is SGHDT and CDR2 is YYEEEE. V lost 4 bases, J lost 5 bases, and 16 bases lay in between. CDR3 nucleotide sequence: TGTGCCAGCAGCCGAACCTCATTAGCCCACAATGAGCAGTTCTTC. Residues: CASSRTSLAHNEQFF.